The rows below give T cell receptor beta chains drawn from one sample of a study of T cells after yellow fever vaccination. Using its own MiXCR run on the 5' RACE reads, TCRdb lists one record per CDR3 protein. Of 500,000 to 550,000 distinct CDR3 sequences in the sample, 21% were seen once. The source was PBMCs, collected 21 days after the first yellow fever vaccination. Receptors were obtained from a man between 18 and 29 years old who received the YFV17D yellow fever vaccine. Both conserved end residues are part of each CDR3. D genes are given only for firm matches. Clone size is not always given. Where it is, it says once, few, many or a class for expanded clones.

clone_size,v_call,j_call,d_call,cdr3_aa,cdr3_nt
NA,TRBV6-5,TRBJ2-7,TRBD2,CASSYWASGAYEQYF,TGTGCCAGCAGTTACTGGGCTAGCGGGGCTTACGAGCAGTACTTC
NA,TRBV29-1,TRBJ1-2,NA,CSVGDDGYTF,TGCAGCGTTGGGGATGATGGCTACACCTTC
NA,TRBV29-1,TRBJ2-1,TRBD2,CSVRVSGGAWEQFF,TGCAGCGTTCGGGTTAGCGGGGGGGCCTGGGAGCAGTTCTTC
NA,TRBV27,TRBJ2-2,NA,CASGWVLTGELFF,TGTGCCTCCGGCTGGGTCTTAACCGGGGAGCTGTTTTTT
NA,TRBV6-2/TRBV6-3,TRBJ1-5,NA,CASNGQGVVNQPQHF,TGTGCCAGCAACGGGCAGGGAGTCGTCAATCAGCCCCAGCATTTT
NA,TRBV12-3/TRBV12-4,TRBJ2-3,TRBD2,CASRMTSLTDTQYF,TGTGCCAGCAGAATGACTAGCCTCACAGATACGCAGTATTTT
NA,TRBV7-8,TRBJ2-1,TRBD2,CASSRPLAGVGPYNEQFF,TGTGCCAGCAGCCGGCCGCTAGCGGGGGTGGGCCCCTACAATGAGCAGTTCTTC
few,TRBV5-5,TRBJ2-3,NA,CASSFTFPSPNLVDTQYF,TGTGCCAGCAGCTTTACATTCCCTAGCCCAAATTTAGTAGATACGCAGTATTTT
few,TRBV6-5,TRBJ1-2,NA,CASSLVGTPNYGYTF,TGTGCCAGCAGTTTGGTGGGGACACCTAACTATGGCTACACCTTC
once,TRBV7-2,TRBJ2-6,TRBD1,CASSLAGTVFSGANVLTF,TGTGCCAGCAGCTTAGCCGGGACAGTTTTCTCTGGGGCCAACGTCCTGACTTTC
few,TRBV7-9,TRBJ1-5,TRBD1,CASSRAGTGDEPQHF,TGTGCCAGCAGCCGAGCCGGGACAGGGGATGAGCCCCAGCATTTT
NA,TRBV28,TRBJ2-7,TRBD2,CASSPGTSGPSYEQYF,TGTGCCAGCAGTCCTGGGACTAGCGGGCCGTCCTACGAGCAGTACTTC
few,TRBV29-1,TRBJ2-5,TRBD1,CSVLTTGIETQYF,TGCAGCGTTCTAACGACAGGGATAGAGACCCAGTACTTC
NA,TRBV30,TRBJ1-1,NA,CAWTGISGTEAFF,TGTGCCTGGACAGGCATCTCTGGCACTGAAGCTTTCTTT
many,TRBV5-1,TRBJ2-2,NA,CASSPGDTGTGELFF,TGCGCCAGCAGCCCCGGGGACACTGGCACCGGGGAGCTGTTTTTT
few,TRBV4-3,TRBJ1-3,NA,CASSQVGTTGNTIYF,TGCGCCAGCAGCCAAGTCGGGACAACTGGAAACACCATATATTTT
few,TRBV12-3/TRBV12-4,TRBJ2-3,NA,CASRGGTPPDTQYF,TGTGCCAGCAGGGGCGGGACCCCGCCAGATACGCAGTATTTT
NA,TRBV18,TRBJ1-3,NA,CASSYSSGNTIYF,TGTGCCAGCTCGTATTCTTCCGGAAACACCATATATTTT
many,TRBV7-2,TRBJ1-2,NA,CASSSGASGSYGYTF,TGTGCCAGCAGTTCAGGGGCGAGCGGGTCCTATGGCTACACCTTC
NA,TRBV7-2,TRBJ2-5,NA,CASSPQVQAFRETQYF,TGTGCCAGCAGCCCTCAGGTCCAGGCCTTCCGGGAGACCCAGTACTTC
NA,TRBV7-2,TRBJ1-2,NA,CASSLHGNYGYTF,TGTGCCAGCAGCCTCCACGGCAACTATGGCTACACCTTC
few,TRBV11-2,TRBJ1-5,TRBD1,CAKDRGSNQPQHF,TGTGCCAAGGACAGGGGGAGCAATCAGCCCCAGCATTTT
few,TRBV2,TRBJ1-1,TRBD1,CASEGQANTEAFF,TGTGCCAGCGAGGGACAGGCAAACACTGAAGCTTTCTTT
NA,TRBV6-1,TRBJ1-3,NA,CASSEVLAGGTGNTIYF,TGTGCCAGCAGTGAAGTCCTGGCCGGGGGCACTGGAAACACCATATATTTT
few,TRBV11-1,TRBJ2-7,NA,CASSLEEFSYEQYF,TGTGCCAGCAGCTTAGAGGAATTCTCCTACGAGCAGTACTTC
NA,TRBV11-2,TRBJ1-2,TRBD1,CASSLTGGFSNYGYTF,TGTGCCAGCAGCTTAACAGGGGGTTTTTCTAACTATGGCTACACCTTC
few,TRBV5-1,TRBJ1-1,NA,CASSLDFYGGTEAFF,TGCGCCAGCAGCTTGGACTTCTACGGGGGCACTGAAGCTTTCTTT
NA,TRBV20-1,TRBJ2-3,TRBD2,CSARSVGGGATDTQYF,TGCAGTGCTAGAAGTGTCGGCGGGGGGGCCACAGATACGCAGTATTTT
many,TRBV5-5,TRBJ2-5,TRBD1,CASSLVGQGHETQYF,TGTGCCAGCAGCTTGGTGGGACAGGGACACGAGACCCAGTACTTC
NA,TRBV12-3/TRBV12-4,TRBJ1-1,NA,CASSFPPNTEAFF,TGTGCCAGCAGTTTTCCACCCAACACTGAAGCTTTCTTT
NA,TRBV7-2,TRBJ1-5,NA,CASSPGGSYQPQHF,TGTGCCAGCAGCCCTGGGGGATCCTATCAGCCCCAGCATTTT
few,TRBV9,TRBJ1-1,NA,CASSAGGQKAFF,TGTGCCAGCAGCGCCGGGGGGCAAAAAGCTTTCTTT
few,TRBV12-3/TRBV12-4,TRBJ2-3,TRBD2,CASSLISGETRTDTQYF,TGTGCCAGCAGTCTCATCAGCGGGGAGACTCGCACAGATACGCAGTATTTT
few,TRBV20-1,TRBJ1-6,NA,CSAALREGKISPLHF,TGCAGTGCGGCCCTCCGAGAGGGAAAGATTTCACCCCTCCACTTT
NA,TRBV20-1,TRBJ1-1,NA,CSGTSVDTEAFF,TGCAGTGGGACCAGTGTGGATACTGAAGCTTTCTTT
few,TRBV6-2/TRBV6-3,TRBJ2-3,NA,CASSTLGGGWTDTQYF,TGTGCCAGCAGTACCCTCGGAGGGGGTTGGACAGATACGCAGTATTTT
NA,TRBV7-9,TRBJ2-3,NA,CASSLTLGSTDTQYF,TGTGCCAGCAGCCTCACGCTGGGGAGCACAGATACGCAGTATTTT
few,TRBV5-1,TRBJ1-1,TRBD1,CASSPRGDRVSRNTEAFF,TGCGCCAGCAGTCCCCGGGGGGACAGGGTGTCTCGGAACACTGAAGCTTTCTTT
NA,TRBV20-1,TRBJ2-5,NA,CSARGLYQETQYF,TGCAGTGCTAGAGGGCTGTACCAAGAGACCCAGTACTTC